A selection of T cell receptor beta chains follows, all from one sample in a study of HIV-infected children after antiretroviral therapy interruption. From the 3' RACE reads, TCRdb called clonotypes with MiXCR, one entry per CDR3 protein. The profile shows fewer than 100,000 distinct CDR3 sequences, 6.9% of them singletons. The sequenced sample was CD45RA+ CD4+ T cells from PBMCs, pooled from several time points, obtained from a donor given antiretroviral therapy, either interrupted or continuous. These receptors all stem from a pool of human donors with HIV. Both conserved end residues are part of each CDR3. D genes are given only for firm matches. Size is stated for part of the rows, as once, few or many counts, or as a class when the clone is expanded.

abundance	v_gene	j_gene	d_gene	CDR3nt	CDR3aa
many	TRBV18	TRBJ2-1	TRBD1	TGTGCCAGCTCAGCGGGACAGGGGGCTTCGGATGAGCAGTTCTTC	CASSAGQGASDEQFF
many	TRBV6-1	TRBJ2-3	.	TGTGCCAGCAGTGAGAGAGGAGGGTGGGCGGCGGATACGCAGTATTTT	CASSERGGWAADTQYF
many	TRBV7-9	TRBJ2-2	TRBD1	TGTGCCAGCAGCTGGAGACAGGGTAGCACCGGGGAGCTGTTTTTT	CASSWRQGSTGELFF
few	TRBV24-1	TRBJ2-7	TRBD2	TGTGCCACCAGTCCTAGCGGAACCTACGAGCAGTACTTC	CATSPSGTYEQYF
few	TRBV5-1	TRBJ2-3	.	TGCGCCAGCAGCTTGTTACAGCCTAACACAGATACGCAGTATTTT	CASSLLQPNTDTQYF
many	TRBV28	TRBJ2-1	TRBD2	TGTGCCAGCAGTTTAAAGGGGGGGACTAGGCACTTCTTC	CASSLKGGTRHFF
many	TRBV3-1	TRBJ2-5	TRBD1	TGTGCCAGCAGTCGGGACAGGGGGCGAGAGACCCAGTACTTC	CASSRDRGRETQYF
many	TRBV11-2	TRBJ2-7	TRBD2	TGTGCCAGCAAGATTGCGGGGGGGAGCTCCTACGAGCAGTACTTC	CASKIAGGSSYEQYF
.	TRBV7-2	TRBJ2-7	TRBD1	TGTGCCAGCAGCTTAGCCCCGGGACAGACCTACGAGCAGTACTTC	CASSLAPGQTYEQYF
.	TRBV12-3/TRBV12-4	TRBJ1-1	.	TGTGCCAGCAGTTTTTTGTCAGCGGGGAACACTGAAGCTTTCTTT	CASSFLSAGNTEAFF
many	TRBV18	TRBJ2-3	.	TGTGCCAGCTCACCACTCCGGGACCCAGATACGCAGTATTTT	CASSPLRDPDTQYF
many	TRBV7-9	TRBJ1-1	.	TGTGCCAGCGCAGGGAACACTGAAGCTTTCTTT	CASAGNTEAFF
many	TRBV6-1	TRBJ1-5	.	TGTGCCAGCAGGGTCCTCGATAGCAATCAGCCCCAGCATTTT	CASRVLDSNQPQHF
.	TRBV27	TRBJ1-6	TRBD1	TGTGCCAGCAGGCCGGGACAGAATTATAATTCACCCCTCCACTTT	CASRPGQNYNSPLHF
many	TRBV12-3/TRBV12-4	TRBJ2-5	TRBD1	TGTGCCAGCAGTTTGAGGCCAGGGGGAGAGACCCAGTACTTC	CASSLRPGGETQYF
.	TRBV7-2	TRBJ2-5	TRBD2	TGTGCCAGCAGCGCCCGACTAGCGGGGGACCAAGAGACCCAGTACTTC	CASSARLAGDQETQYF
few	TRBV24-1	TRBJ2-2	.	TGTGCCACCAGTGTTTTAGGTACCGGGGAGCTGTTTTTT	CATSVLGTGELFF
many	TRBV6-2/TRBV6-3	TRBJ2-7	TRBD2	TGTGCCAGCAGTTACCGCGGGGGTGGTTACGAGCAGTACTTC	CASSYRGGGYEQYF
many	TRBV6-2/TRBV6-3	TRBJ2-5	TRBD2	TGTGCCAGCAGCCGCACTAGCGGGGGCTTCCAAGAGACCCAGTACTTC	CASSRTSGGFQETQYF
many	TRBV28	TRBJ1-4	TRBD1	TGTGCCAGCAGTTTAGGAGGGGGCCCTGTCGTTTTGGTAAAACTGTTTTTT	CASSLGGGPVVLVKLFF
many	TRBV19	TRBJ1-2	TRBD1	TGTGCCAGTAGTCATCTCCAGGGGGCGGACTATGGCTACACCTTC	CASSHLQGADYGYTF
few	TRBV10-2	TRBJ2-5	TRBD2	TGCGCCAGCAGAGGGCTAGCGGGGTCGCTCCAAGAGACCCAGTACTTC	CASRGLAGSLQETQYF
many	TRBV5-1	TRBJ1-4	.	TGCGCCAGCAGCTTCTTCGACAATGAAAAACTGTTTTTT	CASSFFDNEKLFF
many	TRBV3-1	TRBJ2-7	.	TGTGCCAGCAGCCAAGAAGGGGGCGGGGCCCGCTCTGGCGAGCAGTACTTC	CASSQEGGGARSGEQYF
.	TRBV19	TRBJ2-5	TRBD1	TGTGCCAGTAGTATTCTACAGGGGGCAGGAGAGACCCAGTACTTC	CASSILQGAGETQYF
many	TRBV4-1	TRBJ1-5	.	TGCGCCAGCAGCCAAGAGGCAGGGCATAGCAATCAGCCCCAGCATTTT	CASSQEAGHSNQPQHF
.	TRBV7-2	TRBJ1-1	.	TGTGCCAGCAGCTTAAAGGGTTTGACTGAAGCTTTCTTT	CASSLKGLTEAFF
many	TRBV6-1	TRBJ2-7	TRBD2	TGTGCCAGCATTACGACTAGCGGGAGCTACGAGCAGTACTTC	CASITTSGSYEQYF
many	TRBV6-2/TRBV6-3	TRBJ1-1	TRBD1	TGTGCCAGCAGTCGGACAGGCCCGAACACTGAAGCTTTCTTT	CASSRTGPNTEAFF
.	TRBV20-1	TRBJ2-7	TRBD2	TGCAGTGCTAGAGGAAGCGGGGGGGCGTTCGAGCAGTACTTC	CSARGSGGAFEQYF
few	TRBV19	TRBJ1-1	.	TGTGCCAGTAGCCCCAGGCGGGCAAACACTGAAGCTTTCTTT	CASSPRRANTEAFF
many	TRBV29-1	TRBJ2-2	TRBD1	TGCAGCGTTGGTGTACAGGGGGCGCGAACCGGGGAGCTGTTTTTT	CSVGVQGARTGELFF
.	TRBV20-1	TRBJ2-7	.	TGCAGTGCTAGTGGGCTCTACTACGAGCAGTACTTC	CSASGLYYEQYF
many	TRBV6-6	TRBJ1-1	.	TGTGCCAGCAGTGGACCGGGGGGGAGAACTGAAGCTTTCTTT	CASSGPGGRTEAFF
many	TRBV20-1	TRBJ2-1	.	TGCAGTACCAGCCGCCTACCCCGAACTAACAATGAGCAGTTCTTC	CSTSRLPRTNNEQFF
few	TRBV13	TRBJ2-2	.	TGTGCCAGCAGCTTATGGGGGACGACCGGGGAGCTGTTTTTT	CASSLWGTTGELFF
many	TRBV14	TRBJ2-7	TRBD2	TGTGCCAGCAGCCTGATGGGACTAGGCCCATTCTCTTACGAGCAGTACTTC	CASSLMGLGPFSYEQYF
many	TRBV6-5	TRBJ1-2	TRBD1	TGTGCCAGCAGTTACCGGACAGGGCTGTTTCATGGCTACACCTTC	CASSYRTGLFHGYTF
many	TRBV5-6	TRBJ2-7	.	TGTGCCAGCAGCCCACCGTTATTCGATACCTCCTACGAGCAGTACTTC	CASSPPLFDTSYEQYF
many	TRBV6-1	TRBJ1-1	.	TGTGCCAGCAGTGCCAGCCTGGACACTGAAGCTTTCTTT	CASSASLDTEAFF